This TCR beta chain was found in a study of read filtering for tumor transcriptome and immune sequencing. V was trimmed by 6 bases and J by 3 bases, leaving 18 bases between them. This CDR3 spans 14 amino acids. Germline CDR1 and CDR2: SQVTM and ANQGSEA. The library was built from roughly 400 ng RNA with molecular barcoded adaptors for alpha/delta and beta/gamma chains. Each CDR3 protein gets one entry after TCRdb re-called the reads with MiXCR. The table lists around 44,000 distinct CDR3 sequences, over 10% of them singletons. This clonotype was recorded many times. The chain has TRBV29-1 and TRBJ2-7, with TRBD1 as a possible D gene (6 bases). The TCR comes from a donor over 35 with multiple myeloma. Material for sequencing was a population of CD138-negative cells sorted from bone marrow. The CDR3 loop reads CSVATGTPYYEQYF. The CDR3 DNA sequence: TGCAGCGTCGCGACCGGGACACCGTACTACGAGCAGTACTTC.